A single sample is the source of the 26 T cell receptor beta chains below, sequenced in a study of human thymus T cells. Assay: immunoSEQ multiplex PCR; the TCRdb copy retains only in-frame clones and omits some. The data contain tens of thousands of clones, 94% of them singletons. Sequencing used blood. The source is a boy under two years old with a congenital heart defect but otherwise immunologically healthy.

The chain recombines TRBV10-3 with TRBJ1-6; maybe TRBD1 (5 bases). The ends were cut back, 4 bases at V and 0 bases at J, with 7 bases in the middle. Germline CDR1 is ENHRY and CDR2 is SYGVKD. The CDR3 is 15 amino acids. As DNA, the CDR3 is TGTGCCATCAGTGGGGGGGGCTCCTATAATTCACCCCTCCACTTT. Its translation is CAISGGGSYNSPLHF.

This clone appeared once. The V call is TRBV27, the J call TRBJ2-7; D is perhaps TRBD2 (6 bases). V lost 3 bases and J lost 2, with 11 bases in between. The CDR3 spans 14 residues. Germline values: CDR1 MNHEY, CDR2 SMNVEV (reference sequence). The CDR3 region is CASSFGGAPYEQYF. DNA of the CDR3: TGTGCCAGCAGTTTCGGAGGGGCACCCTACGAGCAGTACTTC.

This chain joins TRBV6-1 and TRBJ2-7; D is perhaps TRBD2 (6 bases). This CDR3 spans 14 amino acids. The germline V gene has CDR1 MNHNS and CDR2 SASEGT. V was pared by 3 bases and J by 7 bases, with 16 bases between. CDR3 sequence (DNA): TGTGCCAGCAGTGATTTGCCGGGAGCACGGGAGCAGTACTTC. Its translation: CASSDLPGAREQYF.

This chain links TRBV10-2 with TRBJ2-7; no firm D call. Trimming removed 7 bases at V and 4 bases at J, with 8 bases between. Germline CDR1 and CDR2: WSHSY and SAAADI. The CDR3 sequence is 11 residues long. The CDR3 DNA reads TGCGCCAGCATGCGCGGTTACGAGCAGTACTTC. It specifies CASMRGYEQYF.

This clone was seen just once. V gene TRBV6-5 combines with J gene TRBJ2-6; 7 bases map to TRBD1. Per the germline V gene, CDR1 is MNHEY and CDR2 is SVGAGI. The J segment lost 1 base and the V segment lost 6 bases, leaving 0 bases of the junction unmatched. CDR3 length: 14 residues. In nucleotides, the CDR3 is TGTGCCAGCAGACAGGGGTCTGGGGCCAACGTCCTGACTTTC. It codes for CASRQGSGANVLTF.

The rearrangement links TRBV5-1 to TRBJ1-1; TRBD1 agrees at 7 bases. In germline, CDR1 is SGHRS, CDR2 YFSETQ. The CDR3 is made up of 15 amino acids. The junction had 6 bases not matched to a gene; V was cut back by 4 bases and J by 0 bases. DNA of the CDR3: TGCGCCAGCAGCAACGGACAGGCGTTGAACACTGAAGCTTTCTTT. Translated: CASSNGQALNTEAFF.

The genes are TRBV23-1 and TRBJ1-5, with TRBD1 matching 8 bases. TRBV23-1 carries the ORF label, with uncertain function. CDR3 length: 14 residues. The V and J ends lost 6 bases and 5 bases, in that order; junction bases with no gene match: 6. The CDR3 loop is CASRGYRGYQPQHF. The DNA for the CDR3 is TGCGCCAGCAGGGGGTACAGGGGGTATCAGCCCCAGCATTTT.

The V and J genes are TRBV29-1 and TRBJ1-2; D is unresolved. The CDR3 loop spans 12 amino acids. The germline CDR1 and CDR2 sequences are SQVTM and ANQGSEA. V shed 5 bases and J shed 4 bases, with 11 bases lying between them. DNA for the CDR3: TGCAGCGTTTACGATTCGGGCTATGGCTACACCTTC. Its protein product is CSVYDSGYGYTF.

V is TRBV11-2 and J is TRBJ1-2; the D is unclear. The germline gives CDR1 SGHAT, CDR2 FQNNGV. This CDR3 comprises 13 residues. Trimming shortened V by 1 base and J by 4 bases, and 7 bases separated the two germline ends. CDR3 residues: CASSLAQSYGYTF. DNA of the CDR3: TGTGCCAGCAGCTTAGCACAGAGCTATGGCTACACCTTC.

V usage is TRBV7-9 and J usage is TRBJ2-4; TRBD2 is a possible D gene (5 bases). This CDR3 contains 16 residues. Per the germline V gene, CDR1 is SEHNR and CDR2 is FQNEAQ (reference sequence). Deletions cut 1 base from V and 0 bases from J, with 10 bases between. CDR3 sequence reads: CASSLGVGIAKNIQYF. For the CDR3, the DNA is TGTGCCAGCAGCTTAGGGGTCGGGATAGCCAAAAACATTCAGTACTTC. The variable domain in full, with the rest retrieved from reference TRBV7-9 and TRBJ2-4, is DTGVSQNPRHKITKRGQNVTFRCDPISEHNRLYWYRQTLGQGPEFLTYFQNEAQLEKSRLLSDRFSAERPKGSFSTLEIQRTEQGDSAMYLCASSLGVGIAKNIQYFGAGTRLSVL.

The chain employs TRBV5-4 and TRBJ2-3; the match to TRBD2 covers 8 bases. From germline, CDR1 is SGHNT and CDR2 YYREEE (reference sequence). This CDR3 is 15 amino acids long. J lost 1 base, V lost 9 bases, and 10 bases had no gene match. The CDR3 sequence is CATMIWRGGTDTQYF. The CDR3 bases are TGTGCCACCATGATATGGCGGGGGGGCACAGATACGCAGTATTTT.

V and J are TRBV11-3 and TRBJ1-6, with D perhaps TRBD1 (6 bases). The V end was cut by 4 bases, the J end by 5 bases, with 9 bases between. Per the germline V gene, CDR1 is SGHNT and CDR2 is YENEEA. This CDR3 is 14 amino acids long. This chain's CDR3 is CASSSNRDNSPLHF. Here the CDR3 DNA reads TGTGCCAGCAGCTCAAACAGGGATAATTCACCCCTCCACTTT.

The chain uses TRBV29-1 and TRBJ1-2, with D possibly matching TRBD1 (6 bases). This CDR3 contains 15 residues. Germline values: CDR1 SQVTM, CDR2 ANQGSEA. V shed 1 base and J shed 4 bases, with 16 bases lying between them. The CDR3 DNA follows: TGCAGCGTTGAAGGGGGATTGGACAGTGGCTATGGCTACACCTTC. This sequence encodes CSVEGGLDSGYGYTF.

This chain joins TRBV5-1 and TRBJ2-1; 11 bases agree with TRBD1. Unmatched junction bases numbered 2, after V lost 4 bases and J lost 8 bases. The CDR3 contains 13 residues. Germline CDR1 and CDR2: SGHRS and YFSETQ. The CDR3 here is CASSRTGGYEQFF. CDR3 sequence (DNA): TGCGCCAGCAGCAGGACAGGGGGCTATGAGCAGTTCTTC.

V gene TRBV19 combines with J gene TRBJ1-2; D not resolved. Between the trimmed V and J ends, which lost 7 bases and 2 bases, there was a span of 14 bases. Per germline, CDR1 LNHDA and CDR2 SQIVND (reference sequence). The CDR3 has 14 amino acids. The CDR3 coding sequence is TGTGCCAGTACCCTCGGGAAAGGGAACTATGGCTACACCTTC. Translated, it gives CASTLGKGNYGYTF.

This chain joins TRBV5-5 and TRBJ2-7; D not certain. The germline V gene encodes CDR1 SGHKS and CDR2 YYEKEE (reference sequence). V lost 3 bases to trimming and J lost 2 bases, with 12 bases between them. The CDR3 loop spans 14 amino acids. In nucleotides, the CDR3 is TGTGCCAGCAGCTCCCCCCCAGCCACCTACGAGCAGTACTTC. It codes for CASSSPPATYEQYF.

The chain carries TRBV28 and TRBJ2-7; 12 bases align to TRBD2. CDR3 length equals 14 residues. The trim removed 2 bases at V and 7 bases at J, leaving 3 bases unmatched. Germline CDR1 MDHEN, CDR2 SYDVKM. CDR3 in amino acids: CASSLASGREEQYF. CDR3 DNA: TGTGCCAGCAGTTTAGCTAGCGGGAGGGAAGAGCAGTACTTC.

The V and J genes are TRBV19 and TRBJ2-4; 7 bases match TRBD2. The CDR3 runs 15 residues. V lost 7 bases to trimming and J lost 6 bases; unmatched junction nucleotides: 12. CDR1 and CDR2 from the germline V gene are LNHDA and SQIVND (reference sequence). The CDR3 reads CASTENGGFRNIQYF. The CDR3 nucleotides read TGTGCCAGTACCGAAAACGGGGGGTTTCGAAACATTCAGTACTTC.

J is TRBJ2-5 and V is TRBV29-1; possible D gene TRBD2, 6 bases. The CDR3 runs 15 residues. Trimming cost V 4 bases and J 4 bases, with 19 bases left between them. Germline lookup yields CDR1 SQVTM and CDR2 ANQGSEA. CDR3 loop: CSVGLEGYVGETQYF. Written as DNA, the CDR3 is TGCAGCGTTGGATTGGAGGGGTATGTGGGAGAGACCCAGTACTTC. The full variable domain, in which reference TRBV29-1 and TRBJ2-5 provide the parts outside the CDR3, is SAVISQKPSRDICQRGTSLTIQCQVDSQVTMMFWYRQQPGQSLTLIATANQGSEATYESGFVIDKFPISRPNLTFSTLTVSNMSPEDSSIYLCSVGLEGYVGETQYFGPGTRLLVL.

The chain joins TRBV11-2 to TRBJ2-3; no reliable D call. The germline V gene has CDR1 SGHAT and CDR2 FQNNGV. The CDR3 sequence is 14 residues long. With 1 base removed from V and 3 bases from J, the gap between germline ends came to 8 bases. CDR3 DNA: TGTGCCAGCAGCTTAGGGGGATTTACAGATACGCAGTATTTT. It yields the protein CASSLGGFTDTQYF.

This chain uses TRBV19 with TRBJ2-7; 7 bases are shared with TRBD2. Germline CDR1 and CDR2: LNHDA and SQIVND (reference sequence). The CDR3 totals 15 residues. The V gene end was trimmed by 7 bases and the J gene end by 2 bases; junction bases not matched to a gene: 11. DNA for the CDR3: TGTGCCAGTACCCCGGGGAGCGGGGTGCCCTACGAGCAGTACTTC. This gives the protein CASTPGSGVPYEQYF.

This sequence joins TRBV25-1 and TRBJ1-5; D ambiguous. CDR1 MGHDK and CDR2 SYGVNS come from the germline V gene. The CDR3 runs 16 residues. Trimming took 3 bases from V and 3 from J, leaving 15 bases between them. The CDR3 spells CASSDTDVRPNQPQHF. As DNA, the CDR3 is TGTGCCAGCAGTGACACTGACGTCAGGCCCAATCAGCCCCAGCATTTT.

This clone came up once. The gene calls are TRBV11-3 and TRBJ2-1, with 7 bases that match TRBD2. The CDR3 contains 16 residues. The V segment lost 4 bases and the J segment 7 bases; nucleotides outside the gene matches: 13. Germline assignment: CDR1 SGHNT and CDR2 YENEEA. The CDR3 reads CASSSNNRGGSNEQFF. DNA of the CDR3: TGTGCCAGCAGCTCCAACAATCGGGGAGGGTCGAATGAGCAGTTCTTC.

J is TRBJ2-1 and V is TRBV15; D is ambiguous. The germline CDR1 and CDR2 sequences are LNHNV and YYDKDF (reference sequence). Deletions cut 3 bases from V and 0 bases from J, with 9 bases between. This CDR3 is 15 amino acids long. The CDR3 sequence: CATSRLLSSYNEQFF. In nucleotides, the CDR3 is TGTGCCACCAGCAGGCTTTTGAGCTCCTACAATGAGCAGTTCTTC.

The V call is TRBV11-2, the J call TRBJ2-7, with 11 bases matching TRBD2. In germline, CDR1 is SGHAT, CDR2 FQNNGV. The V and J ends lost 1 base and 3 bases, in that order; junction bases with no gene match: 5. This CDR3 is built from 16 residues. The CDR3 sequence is CASSLVGTSGNYEQYF. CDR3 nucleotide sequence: TGTGCCAGCAGCTTAGTAGGGACTAGCGGAAACTACGAGCAGTACTTC. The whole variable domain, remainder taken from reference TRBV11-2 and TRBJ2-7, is EAGVAQSPRYKIIEKRQSVAFWCNPISGHATLYWYQQILGQGPKLLIQFQNNGVVDDSQLPKDRFSAERLKGVDSTLKIQPAKLEDSAVYLCASSLVGTSGNYEQYFGPGTRLTVT.

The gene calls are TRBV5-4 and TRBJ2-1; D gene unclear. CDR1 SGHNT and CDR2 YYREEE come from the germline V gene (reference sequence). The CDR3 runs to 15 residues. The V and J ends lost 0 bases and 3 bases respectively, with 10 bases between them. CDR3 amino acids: CASSLEEKVYNEQFF. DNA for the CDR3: TGTGCCAGCAGCTTGGAGGAGAAGGTCTACAATGAGCAGTTCTTC.